The T cell receptor (beta chain) described here comes from a study of shared clonotypes between healthy human individuals. Study conclusions and caveats: Shared clonotypes across all four donors exceeded non-shared ones in generation probability. Investigators expected sequencing depth to affect clonotype sharing among donors.

V was shortened by 2 bases and J by 1 base, with 11 bases between the two germline ends. There are 15 residues in the CDR3. Per germline, CDR1 MNHEY and CDR2 SMNVEV (reference sequence). With regard to this clone: No antigen is known for it.

This table comes from immunoSEQ multiplex PCR, and its TCRdb copy is limited to in-frame clones, with some not included. Of roughly 2.1 million clones detected, roughly 91% appear once; the ten largest clones hold under 2%. Only CD45RO-negative cells positively selected for CCR7 counted as naive CD8 cells, so terminally differentiated effector memory CD45RA+ cells were excluded. Nashville, Tennessee was home to all donors, each a Caucasian adult. The origin of this receptor is a man aged 18 to 30 in good health. Some clones in this sample may be carry-over from other donors' samples. The sequencing input was naive CD8+ T cells from PBMCs. The chain is built from TRBV27 and TRBJ1-1, with D perhaps TRBD1 (5 bases). The chain's CDR3 is CASSLIPGRNTEAFF. In nucleotides, the CDR3 is TGTGCCAGCAGTTTAATCCCAGGGAGGAACACTGAAGCTTTCTTT.